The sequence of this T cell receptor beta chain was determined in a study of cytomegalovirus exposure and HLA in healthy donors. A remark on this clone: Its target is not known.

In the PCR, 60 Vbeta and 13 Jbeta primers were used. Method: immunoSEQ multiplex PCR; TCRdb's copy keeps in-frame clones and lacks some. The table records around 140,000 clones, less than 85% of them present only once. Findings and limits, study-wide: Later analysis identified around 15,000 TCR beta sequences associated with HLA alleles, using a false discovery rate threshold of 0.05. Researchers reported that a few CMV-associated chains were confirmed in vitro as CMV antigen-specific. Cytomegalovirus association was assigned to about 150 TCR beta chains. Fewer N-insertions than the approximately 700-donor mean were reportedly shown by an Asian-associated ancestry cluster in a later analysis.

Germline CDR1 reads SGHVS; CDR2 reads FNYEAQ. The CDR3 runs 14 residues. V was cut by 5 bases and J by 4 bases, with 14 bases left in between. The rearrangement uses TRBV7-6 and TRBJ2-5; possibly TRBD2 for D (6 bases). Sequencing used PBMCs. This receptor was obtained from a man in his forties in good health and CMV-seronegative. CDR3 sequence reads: CASSRRVGRETQYF. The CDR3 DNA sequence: TGTGCCAGCAGCAGGAGGGTAGGCAGAGAGACCCAGTACTTC.